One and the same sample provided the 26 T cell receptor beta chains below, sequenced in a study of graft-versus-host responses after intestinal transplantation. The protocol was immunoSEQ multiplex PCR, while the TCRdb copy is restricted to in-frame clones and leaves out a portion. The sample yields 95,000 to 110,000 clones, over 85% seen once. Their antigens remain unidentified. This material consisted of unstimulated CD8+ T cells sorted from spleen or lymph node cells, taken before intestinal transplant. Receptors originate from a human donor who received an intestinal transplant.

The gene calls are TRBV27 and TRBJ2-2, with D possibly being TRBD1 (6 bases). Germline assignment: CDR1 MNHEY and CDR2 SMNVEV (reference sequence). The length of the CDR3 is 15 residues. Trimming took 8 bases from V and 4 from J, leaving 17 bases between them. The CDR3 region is CASRNRDNPTGELFF. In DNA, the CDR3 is TGTGCCAGCCGCAATCGGGACAATCCCACCGGGGAGCTGTTTTTT.

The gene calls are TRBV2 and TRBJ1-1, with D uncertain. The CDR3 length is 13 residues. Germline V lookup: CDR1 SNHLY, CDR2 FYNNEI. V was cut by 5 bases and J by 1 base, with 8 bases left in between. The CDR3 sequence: CASSPPPNTEAFF. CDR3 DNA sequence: TGTGCCAGCAGTCCCCCCCCGAACACTGAAGCTTTCTTT.

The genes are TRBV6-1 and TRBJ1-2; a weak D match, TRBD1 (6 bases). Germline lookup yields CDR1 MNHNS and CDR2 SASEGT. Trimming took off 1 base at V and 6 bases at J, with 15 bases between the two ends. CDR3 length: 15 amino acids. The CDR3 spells CASSEGIGGADGYTF. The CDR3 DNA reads TGTGCCAGCAGTGAAGGGATCGGGGGCGCGGATGGCTACACCTTC.

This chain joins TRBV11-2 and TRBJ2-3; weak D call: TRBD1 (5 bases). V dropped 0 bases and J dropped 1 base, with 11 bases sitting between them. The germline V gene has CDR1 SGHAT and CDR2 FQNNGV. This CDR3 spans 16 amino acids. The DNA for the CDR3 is TGTGCCAGCAGCTTAGAAACCTTCAGGGGCACAGATACGCAGTATTTT. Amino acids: CASSLETFRGTDTQYF. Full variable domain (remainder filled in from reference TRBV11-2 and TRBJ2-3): EAGVAQSPRYKIIEKRQSVAFWCNPISGHATLYWYQQILGQGPKLLIQFQNNGVVDDSQLPKDRFSAERLKGVDSTLKIQPAKLEDSAVYLCASSLETFRGTDTQYFGPGTRLTVL.

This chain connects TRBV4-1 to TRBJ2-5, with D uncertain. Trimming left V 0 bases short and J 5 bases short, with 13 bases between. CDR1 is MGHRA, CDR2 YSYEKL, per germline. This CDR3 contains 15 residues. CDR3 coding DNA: TGCGCCAGCAGCCAAGATACCGGGCCCGCCGAGACCCAGTACTTC. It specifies CASSQDTGPAETQYF.

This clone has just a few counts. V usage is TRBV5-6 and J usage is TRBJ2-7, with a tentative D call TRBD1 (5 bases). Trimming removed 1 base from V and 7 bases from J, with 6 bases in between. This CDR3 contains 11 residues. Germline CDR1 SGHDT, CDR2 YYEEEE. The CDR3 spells CASSLRGEQYF. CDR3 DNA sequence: TGTGCCAGCAGCTTGAGGGGAGAGCAGTACTTC.

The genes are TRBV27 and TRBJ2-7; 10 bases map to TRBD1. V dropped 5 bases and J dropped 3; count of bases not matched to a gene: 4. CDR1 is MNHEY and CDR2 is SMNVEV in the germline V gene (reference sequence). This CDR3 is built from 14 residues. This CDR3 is CASSARDRGYEQYF. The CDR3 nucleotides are TGTGCCAGCAGTGCCCGGGACAGGGGCTACGAGCAGTACTTC.

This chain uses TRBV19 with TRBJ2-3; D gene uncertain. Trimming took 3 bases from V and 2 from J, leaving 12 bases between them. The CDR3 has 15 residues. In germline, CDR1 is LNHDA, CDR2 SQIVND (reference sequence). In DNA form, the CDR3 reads TGTGCCAGTAGTATTGTGGCAGAGGCCACAGATACGCAGTATTTT. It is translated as CASSIVAEATDTQYF. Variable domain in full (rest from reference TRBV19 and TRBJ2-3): DGGITQSPKYLFRKEGQNVTLSCEQNLNHDAMYWYRQDPGQGLRLIYYSQIVNDFQKGDIAEGYSVSREKKESFPLTVTSAQKNPTAFYLCASSIVAEATDTQYFGPGTRLTVL.

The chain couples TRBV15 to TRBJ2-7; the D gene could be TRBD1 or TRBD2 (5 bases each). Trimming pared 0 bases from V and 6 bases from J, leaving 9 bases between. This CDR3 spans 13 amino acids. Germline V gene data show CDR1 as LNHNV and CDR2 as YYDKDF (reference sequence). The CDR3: CATSRDSGSEQYF. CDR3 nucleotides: TGTGCCACCAGCAGAGATTCAGGGAGCGAGCAGTACTTC.

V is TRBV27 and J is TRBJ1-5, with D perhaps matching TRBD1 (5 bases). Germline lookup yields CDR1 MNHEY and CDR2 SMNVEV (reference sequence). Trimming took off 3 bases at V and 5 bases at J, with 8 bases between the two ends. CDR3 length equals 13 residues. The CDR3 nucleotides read TGTGCCAGCAGTTTTGGGGCATATCAGCCCCAGCATTTT. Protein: CASSFGAYQPQHF.

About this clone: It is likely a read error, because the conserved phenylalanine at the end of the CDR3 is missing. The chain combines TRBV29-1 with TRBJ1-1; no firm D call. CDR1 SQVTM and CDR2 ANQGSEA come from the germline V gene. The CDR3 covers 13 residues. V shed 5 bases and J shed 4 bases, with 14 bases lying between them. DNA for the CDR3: TGCAGCGTTCCTACGGTGGGCGCCACTGAAGCTTTCCTT. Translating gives CSVPTVGATEAFL.

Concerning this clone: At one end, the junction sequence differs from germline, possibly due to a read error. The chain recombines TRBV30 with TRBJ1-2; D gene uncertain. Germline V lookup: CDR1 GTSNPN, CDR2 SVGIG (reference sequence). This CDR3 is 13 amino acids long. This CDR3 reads CSTTTRRDYGYTF. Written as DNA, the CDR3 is TGCTCTACAACAACCAGAAGGGACTATGGCTACACCTTC.

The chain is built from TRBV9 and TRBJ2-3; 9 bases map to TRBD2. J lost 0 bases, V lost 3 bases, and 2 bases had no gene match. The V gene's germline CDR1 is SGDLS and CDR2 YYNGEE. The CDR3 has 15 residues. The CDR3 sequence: CASSDSGGSTDTQYF. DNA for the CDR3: TGTGCCAGCAGCGATAGCGGGGGTAGCACAGATACGCAGTATTTT.

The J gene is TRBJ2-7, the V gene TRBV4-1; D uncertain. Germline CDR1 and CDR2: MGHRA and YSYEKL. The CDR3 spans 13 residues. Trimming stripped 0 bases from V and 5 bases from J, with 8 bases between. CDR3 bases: TGCGCCAGCAGCCAAGAATCTCAGGACGAGCAGTACTTC. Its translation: CASSQESQDEQYF.

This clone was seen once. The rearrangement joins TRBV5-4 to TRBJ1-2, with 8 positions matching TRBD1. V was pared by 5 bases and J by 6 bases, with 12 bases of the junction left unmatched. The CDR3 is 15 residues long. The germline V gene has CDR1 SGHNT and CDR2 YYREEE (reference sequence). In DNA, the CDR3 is TGTGCCAGCAGTTACCTGGACAGGGACGACGATGGCTACACCTTC. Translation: CASSYLDRDDDGYTF.

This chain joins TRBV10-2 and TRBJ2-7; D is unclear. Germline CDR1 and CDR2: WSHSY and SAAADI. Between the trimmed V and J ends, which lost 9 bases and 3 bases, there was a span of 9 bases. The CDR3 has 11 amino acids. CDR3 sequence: CASLTDYEQYF. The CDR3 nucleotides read TGCGCCAGTCTGACGGACTACGAGCAGTACTTC.

The CDR3 coding sequence is TGTGCCAGCAAGTGGGGAACGACTAGCACAGATACGCAGTATTTT. This codes for CASKWGTTSTDTQYF. This chain uses TRBV27 with TRBJ2-3, with D hard to call. The germline CDR1 and CDR2 sequences are MNHEY and SMNVEV (reference sequence). The CDR3 runs to 15 residues. Trimming shortened V by 7 bases and J by 0 bases, and 14 bases separated the two germline ends.

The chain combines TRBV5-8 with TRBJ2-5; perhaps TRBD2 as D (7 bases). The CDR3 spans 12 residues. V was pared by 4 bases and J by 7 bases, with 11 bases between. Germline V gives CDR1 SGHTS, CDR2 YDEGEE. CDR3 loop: CASSPGGRTQYF. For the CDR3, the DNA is TGTGCCAGCAGCCCCGGGGGGCGGACCCAGTACTTC. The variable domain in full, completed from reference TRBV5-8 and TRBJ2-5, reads EAGVTQSPTHLIKTRGQQATLRCSPISGHTSVYWYQQALGLGLQFLLWYDEGEERNRGNFPPRFSGRQFPNYSSELNVNALELEDSALYLCASSPGGRTQYFGPGTRLLVL.

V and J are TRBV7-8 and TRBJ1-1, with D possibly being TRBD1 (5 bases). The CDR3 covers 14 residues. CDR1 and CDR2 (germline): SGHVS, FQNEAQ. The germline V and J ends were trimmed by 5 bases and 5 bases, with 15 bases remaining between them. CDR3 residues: CASSPRSGGTEAFF. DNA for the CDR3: TGTGCCAGCAGCCCCCGATCGGGGGGAACTGAAGCTTTCTTT.

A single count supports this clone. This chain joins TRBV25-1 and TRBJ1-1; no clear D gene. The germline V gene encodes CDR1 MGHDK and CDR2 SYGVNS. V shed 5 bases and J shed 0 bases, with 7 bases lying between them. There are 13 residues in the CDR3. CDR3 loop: CASSLGMNTEAFF. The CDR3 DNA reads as TGTGCCAGCAGTTTAGGGATGAACACTGAAGCTTTCTTT. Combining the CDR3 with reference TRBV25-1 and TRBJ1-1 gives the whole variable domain EADIYQTPRYLVIGTGKKITLECSQTMGHDKMYWYQQDPGMELHLIHYSYGVNSTEKGDLSSESTVSRIRTEHFPLTLESARPSHTSQYLCASSLGMNTEAFFGQGTRLTVV.

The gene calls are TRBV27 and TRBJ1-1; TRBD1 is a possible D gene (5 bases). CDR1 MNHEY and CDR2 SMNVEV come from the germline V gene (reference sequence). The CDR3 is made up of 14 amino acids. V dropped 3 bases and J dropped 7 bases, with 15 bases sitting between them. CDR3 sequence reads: CASSFFGTNGEAFF. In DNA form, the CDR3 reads TGTGCCAGCAGTTTTTTTGGGACTAACGGTGAAGCTTTCTTT.

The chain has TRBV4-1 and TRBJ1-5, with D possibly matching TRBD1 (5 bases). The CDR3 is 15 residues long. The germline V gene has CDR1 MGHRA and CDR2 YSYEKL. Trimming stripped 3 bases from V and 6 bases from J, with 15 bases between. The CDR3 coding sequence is TGCGCCAGCAGCCACGGGGGTGAGGAGGGTCAGCCCCAGCATTTT. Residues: CASSHGGEEGQPQHF.

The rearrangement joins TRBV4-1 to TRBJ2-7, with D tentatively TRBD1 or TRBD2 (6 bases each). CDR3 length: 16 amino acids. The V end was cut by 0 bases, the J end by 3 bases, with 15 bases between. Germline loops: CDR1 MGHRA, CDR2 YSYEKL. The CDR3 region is CASSQEGIGGLYEQYF. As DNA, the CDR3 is TGCGCCAGCAGCCAAGAAGGAATAGGGGGACTCTACGAGCAGTACTTC.

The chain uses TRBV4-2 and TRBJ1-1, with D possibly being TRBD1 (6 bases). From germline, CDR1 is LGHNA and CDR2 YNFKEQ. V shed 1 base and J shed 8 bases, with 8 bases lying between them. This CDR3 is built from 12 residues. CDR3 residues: CASSQGQDEAFF. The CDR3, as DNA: TGTGCCAGCAGCCAAGGACAGGACGAAGCTTTCTTT.

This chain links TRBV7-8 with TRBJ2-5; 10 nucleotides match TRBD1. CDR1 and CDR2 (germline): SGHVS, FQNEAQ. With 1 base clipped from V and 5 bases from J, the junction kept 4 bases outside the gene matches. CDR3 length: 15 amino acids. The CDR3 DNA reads TGTGCCAGCAGCTTAGGACAGGGGGCTCGGGAGACCCAGTACTTC. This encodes CASSLGQGARETQYF.

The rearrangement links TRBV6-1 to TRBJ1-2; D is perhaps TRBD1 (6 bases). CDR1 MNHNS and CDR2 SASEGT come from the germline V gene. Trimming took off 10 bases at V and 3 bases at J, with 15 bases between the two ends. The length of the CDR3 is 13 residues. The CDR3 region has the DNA TGTGCCACCACGACGGGGGGCTACTATGGCTACACCTTC. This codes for CATTTGGYYGYTF.